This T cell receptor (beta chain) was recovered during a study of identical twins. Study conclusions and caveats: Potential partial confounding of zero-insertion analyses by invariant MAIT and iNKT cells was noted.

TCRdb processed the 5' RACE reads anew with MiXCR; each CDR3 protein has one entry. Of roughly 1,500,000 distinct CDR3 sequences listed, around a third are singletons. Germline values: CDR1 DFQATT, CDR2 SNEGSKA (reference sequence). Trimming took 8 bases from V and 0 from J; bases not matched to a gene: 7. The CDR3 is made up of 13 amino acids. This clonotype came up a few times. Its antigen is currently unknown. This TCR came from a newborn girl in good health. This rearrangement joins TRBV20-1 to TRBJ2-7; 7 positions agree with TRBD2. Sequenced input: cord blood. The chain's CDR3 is CSPSASGSYEQYF. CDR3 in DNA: TGCAGTCCATCGGCTAGCGGCTCCTACGAGCAGTACTTC.